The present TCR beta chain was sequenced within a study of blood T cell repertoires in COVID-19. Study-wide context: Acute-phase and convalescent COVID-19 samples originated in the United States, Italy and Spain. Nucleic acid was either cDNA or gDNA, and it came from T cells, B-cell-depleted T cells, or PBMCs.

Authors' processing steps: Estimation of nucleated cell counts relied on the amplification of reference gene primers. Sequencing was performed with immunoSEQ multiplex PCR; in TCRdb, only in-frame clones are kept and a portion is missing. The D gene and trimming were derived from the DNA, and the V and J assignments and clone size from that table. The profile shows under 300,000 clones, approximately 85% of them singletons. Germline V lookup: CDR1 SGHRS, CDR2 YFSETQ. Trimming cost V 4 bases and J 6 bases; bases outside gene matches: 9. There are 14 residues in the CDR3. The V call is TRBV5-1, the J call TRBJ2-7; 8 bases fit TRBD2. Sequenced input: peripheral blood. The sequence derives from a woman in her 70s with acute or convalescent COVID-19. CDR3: CASSRGSGGLEQYF. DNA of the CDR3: TGCGCCAGCAGCCGCGGATCGGGAGGGCTCGAGCAGTACTTC.